This paragraph covers one TCR beta chain sequence. Its antigen is still unknown. TCRdb re-called the 5' RACE reads through MiXCR, storing one row per CDR3 protein. The data hold about 250,000 distinct CDR3 sequences, with 15% observed a single time. V was clipped by 6 bases and J by 0 bases, with 20 bases between them. Germline CDR1 MNHEY, CDR2 SVGEGT. This CDR3 contains 17 residues. This specimen belongs to a study of T-cell memory formation after mild COVID-19. Whole-study results and caveats: The pre-infection memory compartment contained some responding clones, suggesting cross-reactive memory joined.

This chain connects TRBV6-2 or TRBV6-3 to TRBJ1-2; D remains unclear. Source material: PBMCs or a T cell subset sorted from them (not recorded which). This receptor was identified in an adult woman who had mild COVID-19 (a few samples of this study predate the infection). Cell type and time point are not known. The CDR3 sequence is CASSPPRGQATNYGYTF. CDR3 DNA sequence: TGTGCCAGCAGCCCACCCCGAGGGCAGGCAACTAACTATGGCTACACCTTC.